Below are 20 T cell receptor beta chains sequenced from a single sample in a study of T-cell memory formation after mild COVID-19. MiXCR, applied by TCRdb to the 5' RACE reads, yields one record per CDR3 protein. Of more than 75,000 distinct CDR3 sequences in the sample, 20% to 30% were seen once. Sample: PBMCs or a T cell subset sorted from them (not recorded which). Receptor source: a man aged 18 to 35 who had mild COVID-19 (a few samples of this study predate the infection). Cell type and time point are not known.

The gene calls are TRBV20-1 and TRBJ1-2; weak D call: TRBD1 (5 bases). V was trimmed by 3 bases and J by 8 bases, leaving 16 bases between them. There are 13 residues in the CDR3. Germline CDR1 and CDR2: DFQATT and SNEGSKA (reference sequence). CDR3 region: CSASQGQGRGYTF. Here the CDR3 DNA reads TGCAGTGCTAGTCAGGGTCAGGGCCGGGGCTACACCTTC.

This clonotype showed up just a few times. V usage is TRBV5-1 and J usage is TRBJ2-7; 9 nucleotides line up with TRBD1. CDR1 is SGHRS, CDR2 YFSETQ, per germline. The CDR3 length is 16 residues. V gave up 0 bases and J gave up 1 base; unmatched junction bases: 5. The CDR3 sequence: CASSLETGGLSYEQYF. The DNA for the CDR3 is TGCGCCAGCAGCTTGGAAACAGGGGGCTTGTCCTACGAGCAGTACTTC.

This chain's CDR3 is CASSGGSNYGYTF. The CDR3 bases are TGCGCCAGCAGCGGGGGGAGTAACTATGGCTACACCTTC. The V and J genes are TRBV5-1 and TRBJ1-2; tentatively, D is TRBD1 (5 bases). V was trimmed by 4 bases and J by 1 base, leaving 8 bases between them. The V gene's germline CDR1 is SGHRS and CDR2 YFSETQ. The CDR3 has 13 residues.

The rearrangement links TRBV6-6 to TRBJ2-1; tentative D call: TRBD1 (6 bases). Germline loops: CDR1 MNHNY, CDR2 SVGAGI (reference sequence). V was trimmed by 2 bases and J by 8 bases, leaving 16 bases between them. There are 15 residues in the CDR3. CDR3 in amino acids: CASSYSGWGRDEQFF. CDR3 DNA sequence: TGTGCCAGCAGTTACAGTGGGTGGGGGCGCGATGAGCAGTTCTTC.

The gene calls are TRBV6-1 and TRBJ1-2; D is unresolved. Looked up from germline, CDR1 is MNHNS and CDR2 is SASEGT. Trimming shortened V by 6 bases and J by 4 bases, and 18 bases separated the two germline ends. The CDR3 runs to 15 residues. Written as DNA, the CDR3 is TGTGCCAGCAGCCCGAAGTTAGGTCTCACCTATGGCTACACCTTC. Encoded protein: CASSPKLGLTYGYTF.

The rearrangement links TRBV4-1 to TRBJ1-6, with TRBD1 as a possible D gene (5 bases). The CDR3 totals 16 residues. V lost 3 bases and J lost 3, with 12 bases in between. Germline assignment: CDR1 MGHRA and CDR2 YSYEKL. The CDR3 DNA sequence: TGCGCCAGCAGCCAGGAACTAAGGGGCTATAATTCACCCCTCCACTTT. Its translation: CASSQELRGYNSPLHF.

This clonotype was seen a handful of times. V usage is TRBV4-2 and J usage is TRBJ1-1; D is undetermined. The CDR3 extends over 15 amino acids. V was cut by 0 bases and J by 6 bases, with 14 bases left in between. CDR1 is LGHNA, CDR2 YNFKEQ, per germline. CDR3 amino acids: CASSQDMESYAEAFF. The CDR3 DNA reads as TGTGCCAGCAGCCAAGATATGGAGTCATACGCTGAAGCTTTCTTT.

The chain's CDR3 is CATRDSTDTQYF. CDR3 DNA sequence: TGTGCCACCCGGGACTCTACAGATACGCAGTATTTT. The V call is TRBV12-3 or TRBV12-4, the J call TRBJ2-3; D is perhaps TRBD2 (6 bases). The V gene lost 10 bases and the J gene lost 3 bases, with 11 bases spanning the gap. The CDR3 sequence is 12 residues long.

In nucleotides, the CDR3 is TGCGCCAGCAGCCTCAAGCTGGGTTATGAGCAGTTCTTC. Translated: CASSLKLGYEQFF. The rearrangement uses TRBV4-1 and TRBJ2-1; no clear D. Trimming stripped 4 bases from V and 8 bases from J, with 12 bases between. Germline CDR1 and CDR2: MGHRA and YSYEKL. The CDR3 is 13 amino acids.

The chain combines TRBV19 with TRBJ1-1, with D unclear. Per germline, CDR1 LNHDA and CDR2 SQIVND (reference sequence). Trimming pared 7 bases from V and 1 base from J, leaving 4 bases between. This CDR3 is 11 amino acids long. The CDR3 nucleotides are TGTGCCAGTAAGGAGAACACTGAAGCTTTCTTT. Residues: CASKENTEAFF.

This clonotype was detected a few times. The chain employs TRBV27 and TRBJ1-5; D unresolved. Germline V gives CDR1 MNHEY, CDR2 SMNVEV (reference sequence). V shed 5 bases and J shed 7 bases, with 9 bases lying between them. The CDR3 length is 12 residues. The DNA of the CDR3 is TGTGCCAGCAGTGAACACGGCCAGCCCCAGCATTTT. Protein sequence: CASSEHGQPQHF.

This clonotype was found once. V is TRBV7-9 and J is TRBJ1-5; 8 bases are a match to TRBD1. The CDR3 covers 16 residues. The V gene's germline CDR1 is SEHNR and CDR2 FQNEAQ (reference sequence). After removal of 1 base from V and 7 bases from J, the junction contained 9 bases not matched to a gene. Here the CDR3 DNA reads TGTGCCAGCAGCTTAGGCATGACAGGGGTCGACCAGCCCCAGCATTTT. Its translation is CASSLGMTGVDQPQHF.

The J gene is TRBJ2-7, the V gene TRBV7-9; no definite D call. This CDR3 is built from 12 residues. Trimming took off 5 bases at V and 3 bases at J, with 8 bases between the two ends. Germline V gives CDR1 SEHNR, CDR2 FQNEAQ (reference sequence). CDR3 residues: CASSTSGYEQYV. The CDR3 DNA sequence: TGTGCCAGCAGCACCTCAGGCTACGAGCAGTACGTC.

This clonotype has more than one count but fewer than ten. The CDR3 sequence: CSVEDPRAITEAFF. The CDR3 DNA sequence: TGCAGCGTTGAAGATCCCAGGGCCATCACTGAAGCTTTCTTT. V gene TRBV29-1 combines with J gene TRBJ1-1; tentatively, D is TRBD1 (5 bases). Germline lookup yields CDR1 SQVTM and CDR2 ANQGSEA. Trimming shortened V by 0 bases and J by 4 bases, and 12 bases separated the two germline ends. CDR3 length: 14 residues.

J is TRBJ1-4 and V is TRBV12-3 or TRBV12-4, with 9 bases identical to TRBD1. This CDR3 has 18 residues. Germline trimming cut 0 bases from V and 8 bases from J; bases unmatched to any gene: 13. The chain's CDR3 is CASSLARDRGASWEKLFF. The CDR3 region has the DNA TGTGCCAGCAGTTTAGCGCGCGACAGGGGGGCTTCTTGGGAAAAACTGTTTTTT.

This clonotype was counted between two and nine times. This chain joins TRBV4-3 and TRBJ1-4; no firm D call. CDR1 is LGHNA, CDR2 YSLEER, per germline. The V end was cut by 0 bases, the J end by 8 bases, with 10 bases between. The CDR3 is made up of 14 amino acids. CDR3 sequence reads: CASSQDGILEKLFF. CDR3 sequence (DNA): TGCGCCAGCAGCCAAGATGGGATCCTGGAAAAACTGTTTTTT.

DNA of the CDR3: TGTGCCAGCAGCTCCCCTTGGACAGAGTGGGAGACCCAGTACTTC. It specifies CASSSPWTEWETQYF. The rearrangement links TRBV7-2 to TRBJ2-5; TRBD1 is a possible D gene (6 bases). CDR3 length: 15 residues. V dropped 4 bases and J dropped 5 bases, with 17 bases sitting between them. Germline assignment: CDR1 SGHTA and CDR2 FQGNSA.

In this sample, this clonotype turned up a few times. The V call is TRBV23-1, the J call TRBJ2-7, with 12 bases identical to TRBD1. TRBV23-1 is recorded as an ORF, its role being uncertain. Trimming removed 3 bases from V and 6 bases from J; junction bases left unmatched: 6. The CDR3 runs 15 residues. The CDR3 here is CASSQGGQGAVEQYV. The CDR3 DNA reads TGCGCCAGCAGTCAGGGGGGACAGGGGGCCGTCGAGCAGTACGTC.

As DNA, the CDR3 is TGTGCCAGCAGAGCCGGGCCACTGAACACTGAAGCTTTCTTT. Translation gives CASRAGPLNTEAFF. The chain combines TRBV27 with TRBJ1-1; D unresolved. The CDR3 length is 14 residues. The V end lost 6 bases, the J end lost 0 bases, and 11 bases lay between the germline ends. Germline values: CDR1 MNHEY, CDR2 SMNVEV (reference sequence).

The chain uses TRBV10-3 and TRBJ2-5, with 8 bases matching TRBD1. Germline lookup yields CDR1 ENHRY and CDR2 SYGVKD. There are 13 residues in the CDR3. Trimming cost V 6 bases and J 2 bases; bases outside gene matches: 2. The CDR3 loop is CAIRRDRQETQYF. The CDR3 region has the DNA TGTGCCATCAGAAGGGACAGGCAAGAGACCCAGTACTTC.